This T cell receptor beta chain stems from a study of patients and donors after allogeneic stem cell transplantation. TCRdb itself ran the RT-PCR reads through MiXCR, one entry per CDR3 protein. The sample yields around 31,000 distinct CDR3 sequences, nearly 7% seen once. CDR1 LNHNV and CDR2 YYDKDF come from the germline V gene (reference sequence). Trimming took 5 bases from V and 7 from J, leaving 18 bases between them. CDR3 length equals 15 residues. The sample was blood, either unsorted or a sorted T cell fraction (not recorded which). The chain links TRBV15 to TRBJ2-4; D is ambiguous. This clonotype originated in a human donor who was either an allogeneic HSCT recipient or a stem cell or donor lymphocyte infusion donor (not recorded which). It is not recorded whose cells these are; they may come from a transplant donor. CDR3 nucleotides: TGTGCCACCAGCGTCGCCCTGGGGAATTTCAACATTCAGTACTTC. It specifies CATSVALGNFNIQYF.